The 17 T cell receptor beta chains given below trace back to one sample, sequenced in a study of spatial heterogeneity in lung cancer. Study results and caveats: It was found that expanded intratumoral alpha and beta TCR counts tracked tumor mutation counts.

TCRdb re-derived calls from the 5' RACE reads in MiXCR, one entry per CDR3 protein. This sample has 6,400 or so distinct CDR3 sequences, with roughly 6.7% found just once. What these receptors recognize is not known. Time point reported: sample taken at primary tumor resection. Sequenced material: lung tumor tissue, taken at surgery. These receptors all stem from a male donor with early-stage non-small cell lung cancer.

This clonotype was counted ten times or more. CDR3 in amino acids: CASSLRTVNSPLHF. CDR3 sequence (DNA): TGTGCCAGCAGCCTTCGGACAGTAAATTCACCCCTCCACTTT. This chain uses TRBV6-5 with TRBJ1-6; D perhaps matches TRBD1 (6 bases). Germline V CDR1 and CDR2: MNHEY, SVGAGI. With 6 bases removed from V and 7 bases from J, the gap between germline ends came to 13 bases. CDR3 size: 14 residues.

By frequency in the sample, this clonotype is medium-sized. This chain uses TRBV14 with TRBJ2-3, with 8 bases aligning to TRBD2. Germline V gene sequence: CDR1 SGHDN, CDR2 FVKESK. CDR3 length: 15 residues. After removal of 2 bases from V and 5 bases from J, the junction contained 6 bases not matched to a gene. For the CDR3, the DNA is TGTGCCAGCAGCCAAAGCGGGAGTATCGGAGATACGCAGTATTTT. Protein: CASSQSGSIGDTQYF. The full variable domain, with the rest looked up from reference TRBV14 and TRBJ2-3, is EAGVTQFPSHSVIEKGQTVTLRCDPISGHDNLYWYRRVMGKEIKFLLHFVKESKQDESGMPNNRFLAERTGGTYSTLKVQPAELEDSGVYFCASSQSGSIGDTQYFGPGTRLTVL.

This chain links TRBV7-9 with TRBJ2-5, with a weak D call TRBD2 (5 bases). The CDR3 is 13 residues long. Germline V gives CDR1 SEHNR, CDR2 FQNEAQ (reference sequence). V lost 5 bases to trimming and J lost 3 bases, with 10 bases between them. The CDR3 DNA sequence: TGTGCCAGCAGCGGGCCCGGGGAAGAGACCCAGTACTTC. This encodes CASSGPGEETQYF.

This clonotype was observed many times. Here the CDR3 DNA reads TGTGCCAGCAGCTTAAAAGGGGGCTCTGGGGCCAACGTCCTGACTTTC. This gives the protein CASSLKGGSGANVLTF. The chain is built from TRBV7-6 and TRBJ2-6; weak D call: TRBD1 (6 bases). Trimming took 2 bases from V and 0 from J, leaving 8 bases between them. CDR1 and CDR2 from the germline V gene are SGHVS and FNYEAQ. The CDR3 is made up of 16 amino acids. Full variable domain (missing parts from reference TRBV7-6 and TRBJ2-6): GAGVSQSPRYKVTKRGQDVALRCDPISGHVSLYWYRQALGQGPEFLTYFNYEAQQDKSGLPNDRFSAERPEGSISTLTIQRTEQRDSAMYRCASSLKGGSGANVLTFGAGSRLTVL.

The rearrangement links TRBV18 to TRBJ1-5, with 7 positions matching TRBD1. The CDR3 has 13 residues. In germline, CDR1 is KGHSH, CDR2 LQKENI. The V and J ends lost 5 bases and 5 bases, in that order; junction bases with no gene match: 3. CDR3 DNA: TGTGCCAGCTCAAAAGGGACAGATCAGCCCCAGCATTTT. The encoded protein is CASSKGTDQPQHF.

In this sample, this clonotype turned up many times. The J gene is TRBJ2-7, the V gene TRBV29-1; possible D gene TRBD2, 6 bases. Germline V gene lookup returns CDR1 SQVTM and CDR2 ANQGSEA. Trimming removed 6 bases at V and 3 bases at J, with 15 bases between. CDR3 length: 13 amino acids. CDR3 loop: CSVSGGRGYEQYF. CDR3 nucleotide sequence: TGCAGCGTCTCCGGGGGAAGGGGCTACGAGCAGTACTTC.

The genes are TRBV29-1 and TRBJ1-2, with 11 bases matching TRBD1. The CDR3 covers 11 residues. Germline CDR1 SQVTM, CDR2 ANQGSEA. V dropped 4 bases and J dropped 8; count of bases not matched to a gene: 0. The CDR3, as DNA: TGCAGCGTTGGGACAGGGGGCGGCTACACCTTC. This gives the protein CSVGTGGGYTF.

This chain connects TRBV12-3 or TRBV12-4 to TRBJ2-3; perhaps TRBD2 as D (6 bases). V was cut by 5 bases and J by 3 bases, with 18 bases left in between. CDR3 length: 16 amino acids. The CDR3 DNA reads TGTGCCAGCAGTCCGGGACTGTCCCTCGGTACAGATACGCAGTATTTT. Its protein product is CASSPGLSLGTDTQYF.

V usage is TRBV13 and J usage is TRBJ2-1; TRBD1 aligns across 8 bases. Germline V gives CDR1 PRHDT, CDR2 FYEKMQ (reference sequence). After removal of 6 bases from V and 6 bases from J, the junction contained 4 bases not matched to a gene. The CDR3 is 13 residues long. Here the CDR3 reads CASRFTGGNEQFF. The DNA for the CDR3 is TGTGCCAGCAGATTCACAGGGGGCAATGAGCAGTTCTTC.

This clonotype is medium-sized within its sample. This sequence joins TRBV24-1 and TRBJ2-1, with a tentative D call TRBD1 (6 bases). The CDR3 spans 17 residues. Germline CDR1 reads KGHDR; CDR2 reads SFDVKD. V lost 3 bases and J 7 bases, leaving 21 bases between the germline ends. CDR3 in DNA: TGTGCCACCAGTGATCTACAGGGATGGAGTACGTTAAATGAGCAGTTCTTC. Translated, it gives CATSDLQGWSTLNEQFF.

This clonotype ranks as medium-sized. V usage is TRBV7-9 and J usage is TRBJ2-5; D tentatively reads TRBD1 or TRBD2 (5 bases each). The CDR3 length is 16 residues. Germline V CDR1 and CDR2: SEHNR, FQNEAQ (reference sequence). V was clipped by 7 bases and J by 2 bases, with 20 bases between them. The DNA of the CDR3 is TGTGCCAGCACGATGCACCGGGGCAGGCTACAAGAGACCCAGTACTTC. Translated, it gives CASTMHRGRLQETQYF.

By share, this clonotype ranks as medium-sized. This chain uses TRBV25-1 with TRBJ2-7; possible D gene TRBD1, 6 bases. Germline lookup yields CDR1 MGHDK and CDR2 SYGVNS. With 4 bases removed from V and 0 bases from J, the gap between germline ends came to 13 bases. CDR3 length equals 15 residues. The CDR3 DNA sequence: TGTGCCAGCAGTGCAGGGGACCTGAGCTCCTACGAGCAGTACTTC. This encodes CASSAGDLSSYEQYF.

This clonotype was seen ten or more times. This chain links TRBV13 with TRBJ2-7; D gene unclear. The length of the CDR3 is 11 residues. V was cut by 5 bases and J by 6 bases, with 8 bases left in between. CDR1 is PRHDT and CDR2 is FYEKMQ in the germline V gene (reference sequence). The DNA for the CDR3 is TGTGCCAGCAGCCTCACGTCCGAGCAGTACTTC. Protein product: CASSLTSEQYF. The variable domain in full, completed from reference TRBV13 and TRBJ2-7, reads AAGVIQSPRHLIKEKRETATLKCYPIPRHDTVYWYQQGPGQDPQFLISFYEKMQSDKGSIPDRFSAQQFSDYHSELNMSSLELGDSALYFCASSLTSEQYFGPGTRLTVT.

This clonotype was seen at least ten times. V usage is TRBV18 and J usage is TRBJ1-1; D gene uncertain. V was shortened by 2 bases and J by 1 base, with 8 bases between the two germline ends. CDR1 is KGHSH and CDR2 is LQKENI in the germline V gene. This CDR3 is built from 14 residues. CDR3 nucleotide sequence: TGTGCCAGCTCACCAGGACTATCGAACACTGAAGCTTTCTTT. It translates to CASSPGLSNTEAFF. Variable domain in full (rest from reference TRBV18 and TRBJ1-1): NAGVMQNPRHLVRRRGQEARLRCSPMKGHSHVYWYRQLPEEGLKFMVYLQKENIIDESGMPKERFSAEFPKEGPSILRIQQVVRGDSAAYFCASSPGLSNTEAFFGQGTRLTVV.

This clonotype was seen at least ten times. The chain is built from TRBV19 and TRBJ2-7, with TRBD1 matching 8 bases. The germline gives CDR1 LNHDA, CDR2 SQIVND (reference sequence). The V and J ends lost 4 bases and 13 bases, in that order; junction bases with no gene match: 6. The CDR3 totals 11 residues. CDR3 in amino acids: CASSTGTGHYF. DNA for the CDR3: TGTGCCAGTAGTACCGGGACAGGCCATTACTTC.

This clonotype is labeled medium-sized. This chain links TRBV5-6 with TRBJ2-1; D unresolved. CDR1 SGHDT and CDR2 YYEEEE come from the germline V gene. The ends were cut back, 2 bases at V and 0 bases at J, with 15 bases in the middle. This CDR3 comprises 17 residues. Here the CDR3 reads CASSFRSGASSYNEQFF. CDR3 coding DNA: TGTGCCAGCAGCTTCCGTTCCGGCGCCAGCTCCTACAATGAGCAGTTCTTC.

Judged by abundance, this clonotype is medium-sized. The genes are TRBV18 and TRBJ1-4; TRBD1 aligns across 8 bases. Per germline, CDR1 KGHSH and CDR2 LQKENI. The trim removed 3 bases at V and 4 bases at J, leaving 1 base unmatched. The CDR3 length is 14 residues. CDR3 sequence (DNA): TGTGCCAGCTCACCGACAGGGGTTAATGAAAAACTGTTTTTT. Translation gives CASSPTGVNEKLFF.